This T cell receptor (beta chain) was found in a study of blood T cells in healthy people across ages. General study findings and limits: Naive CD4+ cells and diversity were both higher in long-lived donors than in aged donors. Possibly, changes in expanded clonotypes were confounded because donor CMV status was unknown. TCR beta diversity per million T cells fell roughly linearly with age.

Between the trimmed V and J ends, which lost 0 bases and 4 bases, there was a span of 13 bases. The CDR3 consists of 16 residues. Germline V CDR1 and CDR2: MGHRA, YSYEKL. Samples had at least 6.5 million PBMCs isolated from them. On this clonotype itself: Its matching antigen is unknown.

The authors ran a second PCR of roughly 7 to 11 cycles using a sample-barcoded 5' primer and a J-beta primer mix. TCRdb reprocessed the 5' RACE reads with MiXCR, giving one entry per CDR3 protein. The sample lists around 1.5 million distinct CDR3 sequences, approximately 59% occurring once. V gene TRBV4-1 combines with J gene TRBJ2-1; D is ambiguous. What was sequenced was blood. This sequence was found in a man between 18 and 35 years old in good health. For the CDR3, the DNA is TGCGCCAGCAGCCAAGATGTAGTTGGTACGTACAATGAGCAGTTCTTC. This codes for CASSQDVVGTYNEQFF.